This T cell receptor beta chain stems from a study of blood T cell repertoires in COVID-19. The germline V and J ends were trimmed by 10 bases and 2 bases, with 15 bases remaining between them. The CDR3 sequence is 13 residues long. CDR1 is ENHRY and CDR2 is SYGVKD in the germline V gene. TCRdb keeps only in-frame clones here, not all; method: immunoSEQ multiplex PCR. The sample shows tens of thousands of clones, roughly 82% of them seen only once. The sequencing input was peripheral blood. The source of this sequence is a human donor in a cohort sampled during active COVID-19. V is TRBV10-3 and J is TRBJ2-7; TRBD1 might be the D (6 bases). DNA of the CDR3: TGTGCCAGCAGCCGGGACACAGCCTACGAGCAGTACTTC. Protein: CASSRDTAYEQYF.